Described below is a single T cell receptor beta chain sequence and its context. Its specificity is not known. This specimen belongs to a study of T-cell reconstitution after alpha-beta-depleted transplantation in children. Germline trimming cut 0 bases from V and 5 bases from J; bases unmatched to any gene: 11. This CDR3 is 18 amino acids long. In germline, CDR1 is MGHDK, CDR2 SYGVNS. Findings and caveats of the study: Reported findings indicate that, about two months after transplant, alpha-beta T cells came from several hundred expanded clones, which were derived from non-depleted graft cells. Diversity and T-cell counts at one year after transplant derived mostly from new T cells. Some patients' high day-60 TCRbeta diversity was traced to surviving recipient T cells and thymic progenitors.

It was with unique molecular identifiers that the TCRbeta library was prepared. MiXCR, run by TCRdb on the PCR reads, gives a single entry per CDR3 protein. The sample includes 450,000 to 550,000 distinct CDR3 sequences, roughly 10% of them seen just once. This receptor was obtained from a female patient aged 2-15 years who had a stem cell transplant for aplastic anemia, so the T cells may come from the graft donor. The gene calls are TRBV25-1 and TRBJ2-3; 10 nucleotides align to TRBD1. Sequencing used PBMCs, mostly from graft donor cells, obtained 180 days after TCRalphabeta/CD19-depleted stem cell transplant. In nucleotides, the CDR3 is TGTGCCAGCAGTGAATATGGATCCTCGGACAGGGGGGAAGATACGCAGTATTTT. This encodes CASSEYGSSDRGEDTQYF.